This passage covers 29 T cell receptor beta chains from one sample sequenced in a study of cytomegalovirus exposure and HLA in healthy donors. TCRdb's copy holds only in-frame clones and misses some; the assay was immunoSEQ multiplex PCR. Of under 250,000 clones in the sample, less than 90% were seen once. Input material: PBMCs. Source of these receptors: a woman aged 18-29 years in good health and CMV-seronegative.

The chain joins TRBV6-5 to TRBJ2-7; TRBD2 aligns across 10 bases. The CDR3 contains 14 residues. Germline V gives CDR1 MNHEY, CDR2 SVGAGI. J lost 6 bases, V lost 2 bases, and 4 bases had no gene match. CDR3 DNA sequence: TGTGCCAGCAGTTACACTAGCGGGAATTTCGAGCAGTACTTC. It encodes CASSYTSGNFEQYF.

This clone was recorded a few times. This chain connects TRBV10-3 to TRBJ2-5; D might be TRBD2 (6 bases). The germline V gene has CDR1 ENHRY and CDR2 SYGVKD. Trimming took off 8 bases at V and 2 bases at J, with 12 bases between the two ends. The CDR3 extends over 13 amino acids. DNA for the CDR3: TGTGCCATCCGGGTAGCGGAACAAGAGACCCAGTACTTC. Protein product: CAIRVAEQETQYF.

The chain has TRBV4-1 and TRBJ2-1; 10 bases agree with TRBD2. The CDR3 has 18 amino acids. Per the germline V gene, CDR1 is MGHRA and CDR2 is YSYEKL. With V trimmed by 1 base and J by 1 base, 7 bases remained unmatched. The CDR3 loop reads CASSQGVSGGASYNEQFF. The CDR3 DNA reads as TGCGCCAGCAGCCAAGGGGTGAGCGGGGGGGCATCCTACAATGAGCAGTTCTTC.

The chain is built from TRBV19 and TRBJ2-7; perhaps TRBD1 as D (6 bases). Germline-derived CDR1 and CDR2 are LNHDA and SQIVND (reference sequence). This CDR3 has 12 residues. The germline V and J ends were trimmed by 8 bases and 3 bases, with 11 bases remaining between them. This CDR3 is CASGGRVYEQYF. The CDR3 coding sequence is TGTGCCAGTGGGGGCAGGGTCTACGAGCAGTACTTC.

This sequence joins TRBV6-1 and TRBJ2-7; D perhaps matches TRBD2 (6 bases). The CDR3 is 16 residues long. Trimming left V 0 bases short and J 1 base short, with 13 bases between. Germline V gene lookup returns CDR1 MNHNS and CDR2 SASEGT. In nucleotides, the CDR3 is TGTGCCAGCAGTGAAGCAGTTCTAGCGATTTCCTACGAGCAGTACTTC. Encoded protein: CASSEAVLAISYEQYF.

This chain joins TRBV30 and TRBJ1-1; D is possibly TRBD1 (6 bases). V lost 2 bases and J 4 bases, leaving 14 bases between the germline ends. From germline, CDR1 is GTSNPN and CDR2 SVGIG (reference sequence). CDR3 size: 14 residues. CDR3 sequence (DNA): TGTGCCTGGAGTAGAACAGGGTCTGCCACTGAAGCTTTCTTT. This translates into CAWSRTGSATEAFF.

The V gene is TRBV30, the J gene TRBJ2-6; 8 bases are shared with TRBD1. The CDR3 runs to 15 residues. CDR1 and CDR2 from the germline V gene are GTSNPN and SVGIG (reference sequence). V lost 4 bases to trimming and J lost 4 bases; unmatched junction nucleotides: 6. The CDR3, as DNA: TGTGCCTGGAACCAGGGGGCAAGGGGGGCCAACGTCCTGACTTTC. Translation: CAWNQGARGANVLTF.

V and J are TRBV6-5 and TRBJ1-1, with D uncertain. V lost 0 bases, J lost 3 bases, and 8 bases lay in between. The CDR3 runs 14 residues. Germline loops: CDR1 MNHEY, CDR2 SVGAGI. The CDR3 region is CASSYSGWDTEAFF. In DNA form, the CDR3 reads TGTGCCAGCAGTTACTCGGGATGGGACACTGAAGCTTTCTTT.

The chain combines TRBV2 with TRBJ2-2, with 9 nucleotides matching TRBD2. This CDR3 has 15 amino acids. V lost 4 bases, J lost 4 bases, and 4 bases stayed unmatched. CDR1 SNHLY and CDR2 FYNNEI come from the germline V gene. CDR3 nucleotides: TGTGCCAGCAGTGGATCTAGCGGGACCACCGGGGAGCTGTTTTTT. The encoded protein is CASSGSSGTTGELFF.

V is TRBV19 and J is TRBJ1-5; possible D gene TRBD1, 6 bases. Trimming took 4 bases from V and 1 from J, leaving 14 bases between them. This CDR3 spans 16 amino acids. Germline CDR1 is LNHDA and CDR2 is SQIVND (reference sequence). The CDR3 coding sequence is TGTGCCAGTAGTACCTCCAACAGGGTCAGCAATCAGCCCCAGCATTTT. Translated: CASSTSNRVSNQPQHF.

In its sample, this clone was seen once. V and J are TRBV30 and TRBJ1-5; tentatively, D is TRBD1 (6 bases). The length of the CDR3 is 15 residues. The V end was cut by 3 bases, the J end by 8 bases, with 20 bases between. Germline CDR1 and CDR2: GTSNPN and SVGIG (reference sequence). The CDR3: CAWSGPGDWGKPQHF. The CDR3, as DNA: TGTGCCTGGAGCGGCCCAGGGGATTGGGGCAAGCCCCAGCATTTT. Complete variable domain (other parts from reference TRBV30 and TRBJ1-5): SQTIHQWPATLVQPVGSPLSLECTVEGTSNPNLYWYRQAAGRGLQLLFYSVGIGQISSEVPQNLSASRPQDRQFILSSKKLLLSDSGFYLCAWSGPGDWGKPQHFGDGTRLSIL.

The rearrangement joins TRBV6-1 to TRBJ2-5; tentatively, D is TRBD2 (5 bases). V was pared by 6 bases and J by 5 bases, with 10 bases between. Germline values: CDR1 MNHNS, CDR2 SASEGT. CDR3 length: 12 amino acids. The CDR3 coding sequence is TGTGCCAGCAGGGATAGCGCGGAGACCCAGTACTTC. Amino acid sequence: CASRDSAETQYF.

This clone occurred a few times. V is TRBV18 and J is TRBJ1-5; TRBD1 matches 10 bases. CDR3 size: 16 residues. Germline V lookup: CDR1 KGHSH, CDR2 LQKENI. J was trimmed by 0 bases and V by 2 bases; bases with no gene match: 1. CDR3 nucleotides: TGTGCCAGCTCACCAGGGACAGGGGTTAGCAATCAGCCCCAGCATTTT. This gives the protein CASSPGTGVSNQPQHF.

V gene TRBV4-1 combines with J gene TRBJ2-1; 8 positions agree with TRBD2. Trimming cost V 1 base and J 15 bases; bases outside gene matches: 11. This CDR3 spans 14 amino acids. Looked up from germline, CDR1 is MGHRA and CDR2 is YSYEKL. The CDR3 spells CASSQGPGTSSRFF. Written as DNA, the CDR3 is TGCGCCAGCAGCCAAGGCCCCGGGACTAGTTCTCGGTTCTTC.

The CDR3, as DNA: TGTGCCAGCAGACTGGGGACAGGGTCCCATGGCTACACCTTC. This codes for CASRLGTGSHGYTF. This chain uses TRBV6-5 with TRBJ1-2; TRBD1 agrees at 9 bases. The length of the CDR3 is 14 residues. The ends lost 6 bases at V and 6 bases at J; junction bases unmatched: 8. Germline loops: CDR1 MNHEY, CDR2 SVGAGI.

The chain joins TRBV2 to TRBJ1-1, with no clear D. With 6 bases removed from V and 0 bases from J, the gap between germline ends came to 14 bases. CDR3 length: 15 residues. Germline V lookup: CDR1 SNHLY, CDR2 FYNNEI. The CDR3: CASRPIQVLNTEAFF. CDR3 coding DNA: TGTGCCAGCAGGCCAATTCAGGTCCTGAACACTGAAGCTTTCTTT.

The genes are TRBV2 and TRBJ1-1; possibly TRBD1 for D (5 bases). V lost 3 bases and J lost 0, with 17 bases in between. CDR1 SNHLY and CDR2 FYNNEI come from the germline V gene. This CDR3 has 17 residues. The CDR3 region is CASSDRVAGVVNTEAFF. In DNA form, the CDR3 reads TGTGCCAGCAGTGATCGTGTGGCGGGGGTGGTGAACACTGAAGCTTTCTTT.

The J gene is TRBJ1-1, the V gene TRBV6-1, with D perhaps matching TRBD1 (5 bases). The ends were cut back, 0 bases at V and 11 bases at J, with 16 bases in the middle. Germline V gene lookup returns CDR1 MNHNS and CDR2 SASEGT. The CDR3 is made up of 14 amino acids. CDR3 region: CASSEAGGRGIAFF. CDR3 coding DNA: TGTGCCAGCAGTGAAGCGGGAGGGAGGGGTATCGCTTTCTTT.

V is TRBV7-6 and J is TRBJ2-3, with D perhaps TRBD2 (6 bases). Trimming took 1 base from V and 3 from J, leaving 11 bases between them. CDR1 and CDR2 from the germline V gene are SGHVS and FNYEAQ. The CDR3 covers 15 residues. CDR3 residues: CASSLDGTRTDTQYF. The CDR3 DNA sequence: TGTGCCAGCAGCTTAGACGGGACTCGTACAGATACGCAGTATTTT.

The V gene is TRBV10-2, the J gene TRBJ2-7; D uncertain. V lost 7 bases and J 3 bases, leaving 10 bases between the germline ends. CDR1 and CDR2 (germline): WSHSY, SAAADI. This CDR3 has 12 residues. The CDR3 here is CASTGSIYEQYF. The CDR3 coding sequence is TGCGCCAGCACGGGTAGCATCTACGAGCAGTACTTC.

At least ten counts were recorded for this clone. The genes are TRBV7-9 and TRBJ2-1; 8 nucleotides agree with TRBD2. The CDR3 is 14 residues long. Germline V gene lookup returns CDR1 SEHNR and CDR2 FQNEAQ (reference sequence). The ends lost 1 base at V and 9 bases at J; junction bases unmatched: 5. The CDR3 DNA follows: TGTGCCAGCAGCTTAGTCCTTGCGGGAGGTGAGCAGTTCTTC. The encoded protein is CASSLVLAGGEQFF.

The chain has TRBV25-1 and TRBJ2-3; D unresolved. Germline assignment: CDR1 MGHDK and CDR2 SYGVNS. The V and J ends lost 0 bases and 0 bases respectively, with 7 bases between them. CDR3 length: 15 residues. CDR3: CASSEYSSSTDTQYF. The CDR3 DNA reads TGTGCCAGCAGTGAATACAGTAGCAGCACAGATACGCAGTATTTT.

This clone showed up just a few times. The chain links TRBV29-1 to TRBJ2-1; a weak D match, TRBD1 (5 bases). Between the trimmed V and J ends, which lost 2 bases and 15 bases, there was a span of 17 bases. Germline CDR1 is SQVTM and CDR2 is ANQGSEA. This CDR3 contains 12 residues. CDR3: CSVESAGQGRFF. The CDR3 DNA sequence: TGCAGCGTTGAAAGTGCCGGCCAGGGTCGGTTCTTC.

The chain uses TRBV2 and TRBJ1-5; D is unclear. The V gene lost 1 base and the J gene lost 5 bases, with 9 bases spanning the gap. This CDR3 spans 14 amino acids. Germline V CDR1 and CDR2: SNHLY, FYNNEI. The CDR3 reads CASSEVSGDQPQHF. The CDR3 nucleotides are TGTGCCAGCAGTGAAGTTTCTGGGGATCAGCCCCAGCATTTT.

This clone was recorded only once. CDR3 in DNA: TGTGCCAGCAGCTTGGGGACAGGGGGCGTCCGGGATACGCAGTATTTT. Protein sequence: CASSLGTGGVRDTQYF. The chain is built from TRBV5-4 and TRBJ2-3; 11 nucleotides line up with TRBD1. CDR1 is SGHNT, CDR2 YYREEE, per germline (reference sequence). The CDR3 spans 16 residues. V shed 0 bases and J 6 bases; nucleotides not matched to a gene: 6. Variable domain in full (rest from reference TRBV5-4 and TRBJ2-3): ETGVTQSPTHLIKTRGQQVTLRCSSQSGHNTVSWYQQALGQGPQFIFQYYREEENGRGNFPPRFSGLQFPNYSSELNVNALELDDSALYLCASSLGTGGVRDTQYFGPGTRLTVL.

V gene TRBV27 combines with J gene TRBJ2-5, with a tentative D call TRBD1 (5 bases). CDR3 length equals 14 residues. Per germline, CDR1 MNHEY and CDR2 SMNVEV (reference sequence). Trimming pared 7 bases from V and 2 bases from J, leaving 14 bases between. The chain's CDR3 is CASKGARAQETQYF. DNA of the CDR3: TGTGCCAGCAAAGGGGCCAGGGCGCAAGAGACCCAGTACTTC.

The genes are TRBV5-1 and TRBJ2-7; 7 nucleotides agree with TRBD2. This CDR3 contains 15 residues. Germline V gene data show CDR1 as SGHRS and CDR2 as YFSETQ. V gave up 4 bases and J gave up 2 bases; unmatched junction bases: 9. The CDR3 DNA reads TGCGCCAGCAGCGACTGGGGGGGAGGGACCTACGAGCAGTACTTC. Translation gives CASSDWGGGTYEQYF.

The genes are TRBV2 and TRBJ2-1; TRBD2 agrees at 9 bases. The CDR3 spans 15 residues. V lost 3 bases, J lost 4 bases, and 4 bases stayed unmatched. In germline, CDR1 is SNHLY, CDR2 FYNNEI. The DNA of the CDR3 is TGTGCCAGCAGTGATATAGCGGGGGTTTACAATGAGCAGTTCTTC. It translates to CASSDIAGVYNEQFF. Drawing the rest from reference TRBV2 and TRBJ2-1, the complete variable domain is EPEVTQTPSHQVTQMGQEVILRCVPISNHLYFYWYRQILGQKVEFLVSFYNNEISEKSEIFDDQFSVERPDGSNFTLKIRSTKLEDSAMYFCASSDIAGVYNEQFFGPGTRLTVL.

The rearrangement uses TRBV7-2 and TRBJ2-1; TRBD2 matches at 13 bases. There are 15 residues in the CDR3. Per the germline V gene, CDR1 is SGHTA and CDR2 is FQGNSA. V shed 1 base and J 12 bases; nucleotides not matched to a gene: 6. The chain's CDR3 is CASSLGRTSGSGQFF. As DNA, the CDR3 is TGTGCCAGCAGCTTAGGAAGGACTAGCGGGAGTGGGCAGTTCTTC.